The 21 T cell receptor beta chains reported below all come from one sample, sequenced in a study of blood T cell repertoires in COVID-19. Method: immunoSEQ multiplex PCR; TCRdb's copy keeps in-frame clones and lacks some. The repertoire holds about 180,000 clones, with approximately 80% as singletons. Sequencing used peripheral blood. These TCRs come from a human donor in a cohort sampled during active COVID-19.

The genes are TRBV6-5 and TRBJ1-2; the D is unclear. Deletions cut 2 bases from V and 1 base from J, with 8 bases between. In germline, CDR1 is MNHEY, CDR2 SVGAGI. The CDR3 is 14 amino acids. Written as DNA, the CDR3 is TGTGCCAGCAGTTACGCACTGAATAACTATGGCTACACCTTC. Translating gives CASSYALNNYGYTF.

This clone was seen only a few times. The CDR3 sequence is CASSPPTGVSSYEQYF. CDR3 in DNA: TGTGCCAGCAGCCCCCCCACCGGGGTCAGCTCCTACGAGCAGTACTTC. V usage is TRBV5-6 and J usage is TRBJ2-7; D is possibly TRBD2 (5 bases). Germline CDR1 SGHDT, CDR2 YYEEEE. Trimming pared 4 bases from V and 0 bases from J, leaving 17 bases between. This CDR3 is 16 amino acids long.

This chain uses TRBV27 with TRBJ1-5, with D perhaps matching TRBD1 (6 bases). The V gene's germline CDR1 is MNHEY and CDR2 SMNVEV (reference sequence). This CDR3 spans 14 amino acids. Trimming took off 5 bases at V and 6 bases at J, with 14 bases between the two ends. CDR3 sequence: CASSPTGYRQPQHF. The CDR3 bases are TGTGCCAGCAGTCCCACAGGGTATCGTCAGCCCCAGCATTTT.

The chain uses TRBV28 and TRBJ1-1, with D maybe TRBD1 (6 bases). The CDR3 is 17 amino acids. Germline V lookup: CDR1 MDHEN, CDR2 SYDVKM. Trimming removed 6 bases from V and 5 bases from J, with 25 bases in between. CDR3 loop: CASRPPRTAGVWTEAFF. CDR3 DNA: TGTGCCAGCAGGCCCCCCAGGACAGCGGGGGTGTGGACTGAAGCTTTCTTT.

This clone has more than one count but fewer than ten. This chain connects TRBV19 to TRBJ2-7, with D maybe TRBD2 (6 bases). CDR3 length: 14 amino acids. CDR1 is LNHDA, CDR2 SQIVND, per germline (reference sequence). Trimming removed 0 bases at V and 6 bases at J, with 12 bases between. CDR3 loop: CASSIDGGGREQYF. The DNA of the CDR3 is TGTGCCAGTAGTATAGATGGGGGAGGACGCGAGCAGTACTTC.

The rearrangement uses TRBV10-3 and TRBJ1-1; D uncertain. V gave up 1 base and J gave up 0 bases, with 12 bases separating them. The V gene's germline CDR1 is ENHRY and CDR2 SYGVKD. This CDR3 region has 16 residues. CDR3 nucleotides: TGTGCCATCAGTGAGTTCCCCGACACAATGAACACTGAAGCTTTCTTT. This translates into CAISEFPDTMNTEAFF.

The chain couples TRBV27 to TRBJ1-2; 12 bases line up with TRBD1. The trim removed 4 bases at V and 9 bases at J, leaving 6 bases unmatched. The CDR3 spans 14 residues. Germline CDR1 is MNHEY and CDR2 is SMNVEV (reference sequence). The CDR3 sequence is CASSSPGQGASYTF. For the CDR3, the DNA is TGTGCCAGCAGTTCACCGGGACAGGGGGCGAGCTACACCTTC.

The chain uses TRBV7-3 and TRBJ1-2, with D perhaps TRBD1 (5 bases). The germline gives CDR1 SGHTA, CDR2 FQGTGA. V was shortened by 5 bases and J by 8 bases, with 15 bases between the two germline ends. This CDR3 is built from 13 residues. The CDR3 bases are TGTGCCAGCAGCCAGCCCACAGGACGGGGCTACACCTTC. Protein sequence: CASSQPTGRGYTF.

This clone was seen a single time. The gene calls are TRBV21-1 and TRBJ2-3; the table calls TRBD2, which could not be checked here. TRBV21-1 is designated a pseudogene. The CDR3 sequence is 17 residues long. This chain's CDR3 is CASSSRSLAADTDTQYF. CDR3 bases: TGTGCCAGCAGCAGTCGGTCCTTAGCGGCAGATACAGATACGCAGTATTTT.

The chain links TRBV5-1 to TRBJ2-5, with TRBD2 matching 8 bases. This CDR3 spans 14 amino acids. With 4 bases clipped from V and 1 base from J, the junction kept 3 bases outside the gene matches. Germline V gives CDR1 SGHRS, CDR2 YFSETQ. The CDR3, as DNA: TGCGCCAGCAGCGGGCGGGGGGCCCAAGAGACCCAGTACTTC. Its protein is CASSGRGAQETQYF.

J is TRBJ2-1 and V is TRBV5-1, with unresolved D. Germline CDR1 is SGHRS and CDR2 is YFSETQ. This CDR3 comprises 14 residues. Trimming cost V 2 bases and J 1 base, with 7 bases left between them. In DNA form, the CDR3 reads TGCGCCAGCAGCTTCGGTAGTTCCTACAATGAGCAGTTCTTC. It translates to CASSFGSSYNEQFF. Filled out from reference TRBV5-1 and TRBJ2-1, the complete variable domain reads KAGVTQTPRYLIKTRGQQVTLSCSPISGHRSVSWYQQTPGQGLQFLFEYFSETQRNKGNFPGRFSGRQFSNSRSEMNVSTLELGDSALYLCASSFGSSYNEQFFGPGTRLTVL.

The chain joins TRBV18 to TRBJ1-1; perhaps TRBD1 as D (6 bases). The germline gives CDR1 KGHSH, CDR2 LQKENI. Trimming stripped 0 bases from V and 0 bases from J, with 11 bases between. This CDR3 has 16 residues. DNA for the CDR3: TGTGCCAGCTCACCACCTGGGGGGGCCCTGAACACTGAAGCTTTCTTT. This codes for CASSPPGGALNTEAFF.

The chain links TRBV20-1 to TRBJ2-1; 7 bases align to TRBD1. The CDR3 sequence is 15 residues long. Trimming took 3 bases from V and 4 from J; bases not matched to a gene: 9. The V gene's germline CDR1 is DFQATT and CDR2 SNEGSKA (reference sequence). The CDR3 nucleotides read TGCAGTGCTAGTCACGGGACAGCCTTATACAATGAGCAGTTCTTC. This gives the protein CSASHGTALYNEQFF.

The chain employs TRBV19 and TRBJ2-4, with a tentative D call TRBD2 (5 bases). CDR1 and CDR2 from the germline V gene are LNHDA and SQIVND (reference sequence). V shed 3 bases and J shed 8 bases, with 17 bases lying between them. The length of the CDR3 is 15 residues. The CDR3 nucleotides read TGTGCCAGTAGTATCTTACATTTACCCGGGGACATTCAGTACTTC. It encodes CASSILHLPGDIQYF.

As concerns this clone: The identical CDR3 is also encoded by other nucleotide sequences in the sample. The chain is built from TRBV4-1 and TRBJ1-5, with TRBD1 as a possible D gene (5 bases). The V and J ends lost 0 bases and 5 bases respectively, with 11 bases between them. The CDR3 spans 15 residues. The germline gives CDR1 MGHRA, CDR2 YSYEKL. CDR3 loop: CASSQEGGDYQPQHF. CDR3 coding DNA: TGCGCCAGCAGCCAAGAGGGAGGGGATTATCAGCCCCAGCATTTT.

The chain carries TRBV7-9 and TRBJ1-1, with TRBD1 identical over 8 bases. With 1 base clipped from V and 2 bases from J, the junction kept 9 bases outside the gene matches. This CDR3 comprises 17 residues. Germline V lookup: CDR1 SEHNR, CDR2 FQNEAQ (reference sequence). CDR3 sequence (DNA): TGTGCCAGCAGCTTAGGTCCTTCAGGGGGCCTAAACACTGAAGCTTTCTTT. It translates to CASSLGPSGGLNTEAFF.

This rearrangement joins TRBV30 to TRBJ1-1, with TRBD1 as a possible D gene (6 bases). The CDR3 spans 12 residues. Trimming removed 5 bases at V and 0 bases at J, with 7 bases between. Per the germline V gene, CDR1 is GTSNPN and CDR2 is SVGIG (reference sequence). The CDR3 nucleotides read TGTGCCTGGTACAGGGTGAACACTGAAGCTTTCTTT. Its translation: CAWYRVNTEAFF. The whole variable domain, filled in from reference TRBV30 and TRBJ1-1, reads SQTIHQWPATLVQPVGSPLSLECTVEGTSNPNLYWYRQAAGRGLQLLFYSVGIGQISSEVPQNLSASRPQDRQFILSSKKLLLSDSGFYLCAWYRVNTEAFFGQGTRLTVV.

The V and J genes are TRBV5-1 and TRBJ1-1; D is ambiguous. The CDR3 has 14 residues. Germline CDR1 reads SGHRS; CDR2 reads YFSETQ. With 4 bases removed from V and 5 bases from J, the gap between germline ends came to 15 bases. The CDR3 DNA is TGCGCCAGCAGCCCTGAGGGAGGACGGACTGAAGCTTTCTTT. It is translated as CASSPEGGRTEAFF.

The chain uses TRBV6-6 and TRBJ2-3, with 14 bases aligning to TRBD2. With 6 bases clipped from V and 3 bases from J, the junction kept 5 bases outside the gene matches. Per germline, CDR1 MNHNY and CDR2 SVGAGI (reference sequence). CDR3 length: 16 amino acids. CDR3 loop: CASRRGTSGGTDTQYF. DNA of the CDR3: TGTGCCAGCAGGCGTGGGACTAGCGGGGGTACAGATACGCAGTATTTT.

V gene TRBV7-8 combines with J gene TRBJ2-7, with a weak D call TRBD2 (6 bases). V lost 2 bases to trimming and J lost 4 bases, with 12 bases between them. The CDR3 spans 14 residues. Germline V gene sequence: CDR1 SGHVS, CDR2 FQNEAQ. CDR3 sequence reads: CASSLFGGRYEQYF. The CDR3 DNA reads as TGTGCCAGCAGCTTATTTGGGGGGAGGTACGAGCAGTACTTC.

J is TRBJ2-5 and V is TRBV27, with TRBD2 matching 9 bases. Germline CDR1 and CDR2: MNHEY and SMNVEV (reference sequence). The CDR3 is 16 residues long. J lost 4 bases, V lost 5 bases, and 11 bases had no gene match. The CDR3 loop is CASSLMNGGGAETQYF. As DNA, the CDR3 is TGTGCCAGCAGTCTCATGAATGGCGGGGGGGCAGAGACCCAGTACTTC.